The clone carrying this T cell receptor (beta chain) was recorded many times. In making TCR cDNA, 5'RACE template switching added a universal primer site and UMIs to it. Via MiXCR, TCRdb re-called the 5' RACE reads, giving one row per CDR3 protein. This table holds under 50,000 distinct CDR3 sequences, around 6.8% found once. The entry originates in a study of T cells after yellow fever vaccination. Study-wide context: EM, EMRA, CM and Tscm memory subsets were separated by sorting (using CD3, CD45RA, CCR7 and CD95).

The sample was PBMCs, either bulk or a sorted T-cell subset (CD4+, CD8+, memory, or dextramer-sorted; not recorded which), taken 45 days after the yellow fever booster vaccination. This TCR was recovered from a man aged 25-45 years who received the YFV17D yellow fever vaccine.

The CDR3 DNA follows: TGTGCCAGCAGGGGACAGGGGCAAGAGACCCAGTACTTC. Protein sequence: CASRGQGQETQYF. The chain recombines TRBV12-3 or TRBV12-4 with TRBJ2-5; TRBD1 matches at 10 bases. The junction had 0 bases not matched to a gene; V was cut back by 6 bases and J by 2 bases. CDR3 length: 13 amino acids.